The count of the clone carrying this TCR beta chain is one. Antigen specificity is unknown. V dropped 0 bases and J dropped 12; count of bases not matched to a gene: 7. The V gene's germline CDR1 is SGHTA and CDR2 FQGNSA. This CDR3 comprises 13 residues. These data are taken from a study of T cell responses to AZD1222 COVID-19 vaccine. Study conclusions and caveats: Clonal diversity was possibly underestimated, and the donors were mostly white British, with more females. A rise in Spike-specific TCR breadth and depth followed two AZD1222 doses. Every sample of the repertoires postdated the peak T cell response. Vaccine-associated CD4 TCRs ranged over spike, dominating at 160-218 and 743-854.

The data were produced by immunoSEQ multiplex PCR, yet TCRdb's version contains in-frame clones alone and is incomplete. The data show over 110,000 clones, around nine tenths seen once. V usage is TRBV7-2 and J usage is TRBJ1-2, with 7 bases fitting TRBD1. The sample consisted of peripheral blood, taken on day 0 of AZD1222 vaccination. The TCR was taken from an adult in good health. Written as DNA, the CDR3 is TGTGCCAGCAGCTTAGCCCTGAACAGGGGAGACACCTTC. This translates into CASSLALNRGDTF.